This is a list of T cell receptor beta chains from one sample in a study of OX40 agonist ivuxolimab in advanced cancers. Sequencing used immunoSEQ multiplex PCR; TCRdb keeps in-frame clones, though not all of them. Among 35,000 to 55,000 clones listed, just under 90% were seen once. The input for sequencing was CD4+ or CD8+ T cells sorted from blood, taken in a trial of the OX40 agonist ivuxolimab. Source of these receptors: an adult with an advanced solid tumor such as melanoma, head and neck, liver or kidney cancer. CDR3s include the opening cysteine and the closing phenylalanine or tryptophan. D genes are given only for firm matches. The size field is filled for only some rows; it gives once, few, many or a size class.

clone size: NA
V gene: TRBV15
J gene: TRBJ1-5
D gene: NA
CDR3 protein: CATSRDLVSVANQPQHF
CDR3 DNA: TGTGCCACCAGCAGAGATTTGGTCTCGGTGGCTAATCAGCCCCAGCATTTT

clone size: NA
V gene: TRBV28
J gene: TRBJ1-4
D gene: TRBD1
CDR3 protein: CASSLGGTGGQKLFF
CDR3 DNA: TGTGCCAGCAGTTTAGGCGGGACAGGGGGCCAAAAACTGTTTTTT

clone size: NA
V gene: TRBV5-1
J gene: TRBJ1-1
D gene: NA
CDR3 protein: CASSLDRPTTNTEAFF
CDR3 DNA: TGCGCCAGCAGCCTAGACAGGCCTACGACGAACACTGAAGCTTTCTTT

clone size: NA
V gene: TRBV7-2
J gene: TRBJ2-3
D gene: TRBD2
CDR3 protein: CASSSWGGGDTQYF
CDR3 DNA: TGTGCCAGCAGCTCCTGGGGGGGTGGAGATACGCAGTATTTT

clone size: NA
V gene: TRBV2
J gene: TRBJ1-5
D gene: NA
CDR3 protein: CASTYRDNNQPQHF
CDR3 DNA: TGTGCCAGCACTTACCGGGACAACAATCAGCCCCAGCATTTT

clone size: NA
V gene: TRBV28
J gene: TRBJ1-1
D gene: NA
CDR3 protein: CASSLVDRPNTEAFF
CDR3 DNA: TGTGCCAGCAGTTTGGTAGACAGGCCGAACACTGAAGCTTTCTTT

clone size: NA
V gene: TRBV28
J gene: TRBJ1-1
D gene: NA
CDR3 protein: CASTIRGSTEAFF
CDR3 DNA: TGTGCCAGTACAATCAGGGGTAGCACTGAAGCTTTCTTT

clone size: few
V gene: TRBV19
J gene: TRBJ2-2
D gene: NA
CDR3 protein: CASSIADNTGELFF
CDR3 DNA: TGTGCCAGTAGTATAGCCGACAACACCGGGGAGCTGTTTTTT

clone size: NA
V gene: TRBV9
J gene: TRBJ1-1
D gene: NA
CDR3 protein: CASSPTVNTEAFF
CDR3 DNA: TGTGCCAGCAGCCCGACGGTGAACACTGAAGCTTTCTTT

clone size: few
V gene: TRBV6-1
J gene: TRBJ2-7
D gene: NA
CDR3 protein: CASSDRYEQYF
CDR3 DNA: TGTGCCAGCAGTGACAGGTACGAGCAGTACTTC

clone size: NA
V gene: TRBV15
J gene: TRBJ2-2
D gene: NA
CDR3 protein: CATSRGGPDTGELFF
CDR3 DNA: TGTGCCACCAGCAGAGGAGGTCCCGACACCGGGGAGCTGTTTTTT

clone size: NA
V gene: TRBV11-2
J gene: TRBJ1-1
D gene: NA
CDR3 protein: CASSPRSTGGTEAFF
CDR3 DNA: TGTGCCAGCAGCCCAAGATCGACCGGCGGGACTGAAGCTTTCTTT

clone size: NA
V gene: TRBV7-9
J gene: TRBJ2-1
D gene: TRBD2
CDR3 protein: CASSLPSSGPSSYNEQFF
CDR3 DNA: TGTGCCAGCAGCTTACCCAGTAGCGGGCCTAGCTCCTACAATGAGCAGTTCTTC

clone size: NA
V gene: TRBV6-5
J gene: TRBJ1-1
D gene: TRBD1
CDR3 protein: CASTKTGALNTEAFF
CDR3 DNA: TGTGCCAGCACCAAGACAGGGGCTTTGAACACTGAAGCTTTCTTT

clone size: NA
V gene: TRBV6-4
J gene: TRBJ2-3
D gene: NA
CDR3 protein: CASSDPCPSTDTQYF
CDR3 DNA: TGTGCCAGCAGTGACCCCTGCCCCAGCACAGATACGCAGTATTTT

clone size: NA
V gene: TRBV5-1
J gene: TRBJ1-2
D gene: TRBD1
CDR3 protein: CASSSTGPANYGYTF
CDR3 DNA: TGCGCCAGCAGCTCGACAGGGCCAGCTAACTATGGCTACACCTTC

clone size: NA
V gene: TRBV10-2
J gene: TRBJ2-1
D gene: NA
CDR3 protein: CASTGLPDSLPLSSYNEQFF
CDR3 DNA: TGCGCCAGCACCGGGCTACCGGACTCCCTCCCACTTAGCTCCTACAATGAGCAGTTCTTC

clone size: NA
V gene: TRBV2
J gene: TRBJ2-3
D gene: NA
CDR3 protein: CASSDRGGLVTDTQYF
CDR3 DNA: TGTGCCAGCAGTGACAGGGGGGGGCTCGTGACAGATACGCAGTATTTT

clone size: NA
V gene: TRBV5-1
J gene: TRBJ1-6
D gene: NA
CDR3 protein: CASSPVKASPLHF
CDR3 DNA: TGCGCCAGCAGCCCGGTCAAGGCGTCACCCCTCCACTTT

clone size: NA
V gene: TRBV10-3
J gene: TRBJ1-2
D gene: NA
CDR3 protein: CAISPGGESYGYTF
CDR3 DNA: TGTGCCATCAGTCCTGGAGGGGAGAGCTATGGCTACACCTTC

clone size: NA
V gene: TRBV6-6
J gene: TRBJ1-5
D gene: NA
CDR3 protein: CASSYHTGPTEPQHF
CDR3 DNA: TGTGCCAGCAGTTACCATACAGGGCCCACCGAGCCCCAGCATTTT

clone size: NA
V gene: TRBV2
J gene: TRBJ2-7
D gene: NA
CDR3 protein: CASRSGTRVGEQYF
CDR3 DNA: TGTGCCAGCAGGTCCGGGACAAGGGTTGGCGAGCAGTACTTC

clone size: NA
V gene: TRBV15
J gene: TRBJ2-3
D gene: NA
CDR3 protein: CATSVNAGWDTQYF
CDR3 DNA: TGTGCCACCAGCGTTAATGCGGGATGGGATACGCAGTATTTT

clone size: NA
V gene: TRBV2
J gene: TRBJ1-2
D gene: NA
CDR3 protein: CASNPWGGSGYTF
CDR3 DNA: TGTGCCAGCAACCCCTGGGGGGGCAGTGGCTACACCTTC

clone size: NA
V gene: TRBV6-1
J gene: TRBJ2-5
D gene: TRBD1
CDR3 protein: CASSGTGGVETQYF
CDR3 DNA: TGTGCCAGCAGCGGGACAGGGGGCGTTGAGACCCAGTACTTC

clone size: NA
V gene: TRBV7-2
J gene: TRBJ1-1
D gene: NA
CDR3 protein: CASSLARGSEAFF
CDR3 DNA: TGTGCCAGCAGCTTAGCCAGGGGCAGCGAAGCTTTCTTT

clone size: NA
V gene: TRBV5-4
J gene: TRBJ2-7
D gene: NA
CDR3 protein: CASSLGGGNNEQYF
CDR3 DNA: TGTGCCAGCAGCTTGGGGGGCGGGAATAACGAGCAGTACTTC

clone size: NA
V gene: TRBV30
J gene: TRBJ1-2
D gene: NA
CDR3 protein: CAWSVQGGYTF
CDR3 DNA: TGTGCCTGGAGTGTACAGGGAGGCTACACCTTC

clone size: NA
V gene: TRBV25-1
J gene: TRBJ1-2
D gene: NA
CDR3 protein: CASSEALRGYTF
CDR3 DNA: TGTGCCAGCAGTGAGGCTCTAAGGGGCTACACCTTC

clone size: NA
V gene: TRBV27
J gene: TRBJ2-7
D gene: NA
CDR3 protein: CASSLNGLSYEQYF
CDR3 DNA: TGTGCCAGCAGTTTGAACGGCCTCTCCTACGAGCAGTACTTC

clone size: NA
V gene: TRBV7-3
J gene: TRBJ2-1
D gene: TRBD2
CDR3 protein: CASSPGTTYNEQFF
CDR3 DNA: TGTGCCAGCAGCCCCGGGACTACCTACAATGAGCAGTTCTTC

clone size: NA
V gene: TRBV28
J gene: TRBJ2-7
D gene: NA
CDR3 protein: CASSSYSGRGSYEQYF
CDR3 DNA: TGTGCCAGCAGTTCCTACTCCGGTCGCGGGTCCTACGAGCAGTACTTC

clone size: NA
V gene: TRBV28
J gene: TRBJ2-2
D gene: NA
CDR3 protein: CASMPTANTGELFF
CDR3 DNA: TGTGCCAGCATGCCGACAGCGAACACCGGGGAGCTGTTTTTT

clone size: NA
V gene: TRBV5-1
J gene: TRBJ2-7
D gene: NA
CDR3 protein: CASSLSTGHGYEQYF
CDR3 DNA: TGCGCCAGCAGCTTGAGTACGGGACACGGCTACGAGCAGTACTTC

clone size: NA
V gene: TRBV28
J gene: TRBJ1-2
D gene: NA
CDR3 protein: CASTRNLVGGYTF
CDR3 DNA: TGTGCCAGCACCCGGAATCTCGTGGGGGGCTACACCTTC

clone size: NA
V gene: TRBV28
J gene: TRBJ2-5
D gene: NA
CDR3 protein: CASSFLSLGRGAMETQYF
CDR3 DNA: TGTGCCAGCAGTTTTCTGTCGCTGGGCAGGGGGGCCATGGAGACCCAGTACTTC

clone size: NA
V gene: TRBV21-1
J gene: TRBJ1-1
D gene: NA
CDR3 protein: CASSKENGNTEAFF
CDR3 DNA: TGTGCCAGCAGCAAAGAGAACGGGAACACTGAAGCTTTCTTT

clone size: NA
V gene: TRBV30
J gene: TRBJ1-4
D gene: NA
CDR3 protein: CAYGVIEKLFF
CDR3 DNA: TGTGCCTACGGGGTTATTGAAAAACTGTTTTTT

clone size: NA
V gene: TRBV2
J gene: TRBJ2-3
D gene: NA
CDR3 protein: CASTPSLASTDTQYF
CDR3 DNA: TGCGCCAGCACCCCGTCGCTAGCAAGCACAGATACGCAGTATTTT

clone size: NA
V gene: TRBV5-1
J gene: TRBJ2-3
D gene: TRBD2
CDR3 protein: CASSLSGVPDTQYF
CDR3 DNA: TGCGCCAGCAGCTTAAGCGGGGTGCCAGATACGCAGTATTTT

clone size: NA
V gene: TRBV7-6
J gene: TRBJ2-7
D gene: NA
CDR3 protein: CASSRDPAESYEQYF
CDR3 DNA: TGTGCCAGCAGCCGGGACCCGGCCGAGAGTTACGAGCAGTACTTC

clone size: NA
V gene: TRBV10-3
J gene: TRBJ2-3
D gene: TRBD1
CDR3 protein: CAISDHLRGRGTDTQYF
CDR3 DNA: TGTGCCATCAGTGACCACCTCCGAGGCAGGGGGACAGATACGCAGTATTTT

clone size: NA
V gene: TRBV4-2
J gene: TRBJ2-5
D gene: NA
CDR3 protein: CASSQGNQETQYF
CDR3 DNA: TGTGCCAGCAGCCAAGGTAACCAAGAGACCCAGTACTTC

clone size: NA
V gene: TRBV19
J gene: TRBJ2-3
D gene: TRBD1
CDR3 protein: CASRDRASTDTQYF
CDR3 DNA: TGTGCCAGTAGAGACAGGGCCAGCACAGATACGCAGTATTTT

clone size: NA
V gene: TRBV9
J gene: TRBJ2-1
D gene: NA
CDR3 protein: CASSVDGQGDNEQFF
CDR3 DNA: TGTGCCAGCAGCGTAGACGGTCAGGGCGACAATGAGCAGTTCTTC

clone size: NA
V gene: TRBV28
J gene: TRBJ2-1
D gene: TRBD1
CDR3 protein: CASRRPTGKGVNEQFF
CDR3 DNA: TGTGCCAGCAGACGACCGACAGGGAAGGGGGTAAATGAGCAGTTCTTC

clone size: NA
V gene: TRBV11-2
J gene: TRBJ2-1
D gene: NA
CDR3 protein: CASSSTIEQFF
CDR3 DNA: TGTGCCAGCAGCTCGACAATTGAGCAGTTCTTC

clone size: NA
V gene: TRBV9
J gene: TRBJ2-2
D gene: TRBD1
CDR3 protein: CASSVDRAFAGELFF
CDR3 DNA: TGTGCCAGCAGCGTTGACAGGGCCTTCGCCGGGGAGCTGTTTTTT

clone size: NA
V gene: TRBV5-1
J gene: TRBJ2-5
D gene: TRBD1
CDR3 protein: CAGSFGTAQETQYF
CDR3 DNA: TGCGCCGGCAGCTTCGGGACAGCCCAAGAGACCCAGTACTTC

clone size: NA
V gene: TRBV10-2
J gene: TRBJ2-1
D gene: TRBD2
CDR3 protein: CASRRSLSGGTPYNEQFF
CDR3 DNA: TGCGCCAGCAGGAGAAGCTTGTCGGGAGGGACACCCTACAATGAGCAGTTCTTC

clone size: NA
V gene: TRBV29-1
J gene: TRBJ2-4
D gene: NA
CDR3 protein: CSVQGTKNIQYF
CDR3 DNA: TGCAGCGTTCAGGGAACCAAAAACATTCAGTACTTC

clone size: NA
V gene: TRBV13
J gene: TRBJ2-2
D gene: NA
CDR3 protein: CASWRRRNTGELFF
CDR3 DNA: TGTGCCAGCTGGAGACGGAGGAACACCGGGGAGCTGTTTTTT

clone size: NA
V gene: TRBV19
J gene: TRBJ1-3
D gene: NA
CDR3 protein: CASTSGNTIYF
CDR3 DNA: TGTGCCAGTACTTCTGGAAACACCATATATTTT

clone size: NA
V gene: TRBV5-4
J gene: TRBJ2-5
D gene: TRBD2
CDR3 protein: CASSLGSGNGQETQYF
CDR3 DNA: TGTGCCAGCAGCTTGGGTAGCGGGAACGGGCAAGAGACCCAGTACTTC